The entry below describes one T cell receptor beta chain. Sequencing was performed with immunoSEQ multiplex PCR; in TCRdb, only in-frame clones are kept and a portion is missing. The table has about 62,000 clones, 70% to 90% seen once. This sample is drawn from a study of T cell changes during pregnancy in multiple sclerosis. Trimming shortened V by 6 bases and J by 6 bases, and 14 bases separated the two germline ends. The CDR3 covers 13 residues. The germline V gene encodes CDR1 LNHDA and CDR2 SQIVND (reference sequence). The chain has TRBV19 and TRBJ1-2; TRBD1 is a possible D gene (5 bases). The sequence was collected from a female donor with multiple sclerosis, enrolled in a pregnancy study. Sequencing used peripheral blood, obtained in the first trimester of pregnancy. DNA of the CDR3: TGTGCCAGTAGCTCCGTTGGAGGGGATGGCTACACCTTC. This gives the protein CASSSVGGDGYTF.